A single sample is the source of the 31 T cell receptor beta chains below, sequenced in a study of technical replicates of blood from a few donors. Method: immunoSEQ multiplex PCR; TCRdb's copy keeps in-frame clones and lacks some. The sample has tens of thousands of clones, 85% to 95% seen once. What was sequenced was PBMCs. All receptors derive from a human donor in good health. Some clones in this sample may be carry-over from other donors' samples.

The chain couples TRBV27 to TRBJ1-2; 10 bases fit TRBD1. From germline, CDR1 is MNHEY and CDR2 SMNVEV (reference sequence). The ends lost 8 bases at V and 4 bases at J; junction bases unmatched: 16. This CDR3 comprises 17 residues. CDR3 DNA: TGTGCCAGCCCCTCCGTACTCCCGGACAGGGGGGTCTATGGCTACACCTTC. Its translation: CASPSVLPDRGVYGYTF.

V and J are TRBV27 and TRBJ2-7; TRBD1 matches at 9 bases. Losses at the gene ends were 4 bases for V and 2 bases for J; bases not matched to a gene: 18. This CDR3 contains 19 residues. Germline V gene data show CDR1 as MNHEY and CDR2 as SMNVEV (reference sequence). The CDR3 here is CASSYLPVVVQGAPYEQYF. The DNA of the CDR3 is TGTGCCAGCAGTTACCTCCCAGTGGTGGTACAGGGGGCTCCCTACGAGCAGTACTTC.

As DNA, the CDR3 is TGCGCCAGCAGCTTGAGGGTGGCAGGGGACTCTGGGGCCAACGTCCTGACTTTC. It is translated as CASSLRVAGDSGANVLTF. This chain connects TRBV5-1 to TRBJ2-6; D is perhaps TRBD1 (6 bases). The ends were cut back, 1 base at V and 0 bases at J, with 14 bases in the middle. Per germline, CDR1 SGHRS and CDR2 YFSETQ. CDR3 length: 18 amino acids.

This clone was observed a single time. The gene calls are TRBV2 and TRBJ2-1; 12 bases fit TRBD2. V gave up 6 bases and J gave up 8 bases; unmatched junction bases: 8. Germline V gene lookup returns CDR1 SNHLY and CDR2 FYNNEI. CDR3 length equals 15 residues. In DNA form, the CDR3 reads TGTGCCAGCAGGGAACTAGCGGGGGGATGGGATGAGCAGTTCTTC. Its translation: CASRELAGGWDEQFF.

The chain carries TRBV4-2 and TRBJ2-3; weak D call: TRBD2 (5 bases). Germline-derived CDR1 and CDR2 are LGHNA and YNFKEQ. V was cut by 5 bases and J by 4 bases, with 13 bases left in between. The CDR3 covers 14 residues. In DNA form, the CDR3 reads TGTGCCAGCAGCAAGGGTAGGCGGGCAGATACGCAGTATTTT. Encoded protein: CASSKGRRADTQYF.

The V call is TRBV18, the J call TRBJ1-5; weak D call: TRBD1 (5 bases). CDR1 is KGHSH and CDR2 is LQKENI in the germline V gene. The CDR3 sequence is 15 residues long. The V gene lost 6 bases and the J gene lost 0 bases, with 12 bases spanning the gap. The DNA of the CDR3 is TGTGCCAGCTCCGCCCAGGGTAATAGCAATCAGCCCCAGCATTTT. It codes for CASSAQGNSNQPQHF.

Many counts were recorded for this clone. The CDR3 DNA is TGTGCCAGCAGTGAGGGGCTAGCGGGTGGCGGGGAGCAGTTCTTC. Residues: CASSEGLAGGGEQFF. The chain employs TRBV6-1 and TRBJ2-1, with 8 positions matching TRBD2. V lost 3 bases and J lost 10; bases outside the gene matches: 11. This CDR3 has 15 amino acids. Per the germline V gene, CDR1 is MNHNS and CDR2 is SASEGT.

The J gene is TRBJ2-2, the V gene TRBV12-5, with 7 bases fitting TRBD1. Germline values: CDR1 LGHNT, CDR2 FRNRAP. The CDR3 is 16 residues long. After removal of 5 bases from V and 3 bases from J, the junction contained 9 bases not matched to a gene. The CDR3 DNA is TGTGCTAGTGGTGAGACAGGGTCCTTTTACACCGGGGAGCTGTTTTTT. Residues: CASGETGSFYTGELFF. The full variable domain, completed using reference TRBV12-5 and TRBJ2-2, is DARVTQTPRHKVTEMGQEVTMRCQPILGHNTVFWYRQTMMQGLELLAYFRNRAPLDDSGMPKDRFSAEMPDATLATLKIQPSEPRDSAVYFCASGETGSFYTGELFFGEGSRLTVL.

V and J are TRBV19 and TRBJ2-1, with 7 bases that match TRBD2. With 3 bases clipped from V and 7 bases from J, the junction kept 12 bases outside the gene matches. Germline-derived CDR1 and CDR2 are LNHDA and SQIVND (reference sequence). The CDR3 runs to 16 residues. The CDR3 spells CASSIFKTSHGNEQFF. The DNA for the CDR3 is TGTGCCAGTAGTATTTTCAAGACTAGCCACGGGAATGAGCAGTTCTTC.

The chain has TRBV29-1 and TRBJ1-2; 10 nucleotides agree with TRBD1. The junction had 6 bases not matched to a gene; V was cut back by 6 bases and J by 8 bases. CDR1 and CDR2 (germline): SQVTM, ANQGSEA. This CDR3 has 12 amino acids. The CDR3 DNA is TGCAGCGTCGAGGACAGGGGGGACGGCTACACCTTC. Its protein product is CSVEDRGDGYTF.

The V call is TRBV4-1, the J call TRBJ2-2; no clear D gene. CDR1 is MGHRA and CDR2 is YSYEKL in the germline V gene. Between the trimmed V and J ends, which lost 0 bases and 2 bases, there was a span of 10 bases. CDR3 length equals 16 residues. The CDR3 protein is CASSQEVSSNTGELFF. The CDR3 region has the DNA TGCGCCAGCAGCCAAGAAGTTTCCAGTAACACCGGGGAGCTGTTTTTT.

This clone was detected once. The CDR3 DNA sequence: TGCGCCAGCAGCTTGCATACAGGGGCCTACAATGAGCAGTTCTTC. Its translation: CASSLHTGAYNEQFF. The chain is built from TRBV5-1 and TRBJ2-1, with 7 nucleotides matching TRBD1. V was pared by 1 base and J by 2 bases, with 3 bases of the junction left unmatched. CDR1 and CDR2 (germline): SGHRS, YFSETQ. CDR3 length: 15 amino acids.

The rearrangement links TRBV30 to TRBJ2-5; 9 bases are shared with TRBD2. Germline V gene data show CDR1 as GTSNPN and CDR2 as SVGIG (reference sequence). After removal of 4 bases from V and 2 bases from J, the junction contained 8 bases not matched to a gene. The CDR3 length is 15 residues. The chain's CDR3 is CAWKTSGIQQETQYF. DNA of the CDR3: TGTGCCTGGAAGACTAGCGGAATTCAACAAGAGACCCAGTACTTC.

In this sample, this clone turned up a few times. The genes are TRBV6-5 and TRBJ2-7, with 9 bases fitting TRBD2. Trimming removed 0 bases from V and 4 bases from J; junction bases left unmatched: 4. CDR3 length equals 15 residues. From germline, CDR1 is MNHEY and CDR2 SVGAGI. The CDR3 DNA is TGTGCCAGCAGTTACTCAATAGCGGGGGCATACGAGCAGTACTTC. Translated: CASSYSIAGAYEQYF.

The gene calls are TRBV7-9 and TRBJ1-1; tentative D call: TRBD1 (5 bases). With 2 bases removed from V and 8 bases from J, the gap between germline ends came to 12 bases. The CDR3 spans 13 residues. From germline, CDR1 is SEHNR and CDR2 FQNEAQ (reference sequence). CDR3 amino acids: CASSLSAGREAFF. The CDR3 nucleotides read TGTGCCAGCAGCTTATCTGCAGGGAGGGAAGCTTTCTTT.

The chain carries TRBV5-1 and TRBJ2-3; D possibly corresponds to TRBD2 (7 bases). Trimming removed 8 bases from V and 3 bases from J, with 13 bases in between. Looked up from germline, CDR1 is SGHRS and CDR2 is YFSETQ. This CDR3 has 13 amino acids. The CDR3 here is CASRGGPTDTQYF. The CDR3 DNA sequence: TGCGCCAGTAGGGGGGGGCCTACAGATACGCAGTATTTT.

This chain links TRBV6-6 with TRBJ2-5, with 8 bases identical to TRBD1. The CDR3 consists of 13 residues. The ends lost 4 bases at V and 4 bases at J; junction bases unmatched: 2. Germline V gene sequence: CDR1 MNHNY, CDR2 SVGAGI (reference sequence). The CDR3 reads CASSSQGAETQYF. The CDR3 region has the DNA TGTGCCAGCAGTTCGCAGGGGGCAGAGACCCAGTACTTC.

The V gene is TRBV5-4, the J gene TRBJ2-1; possible D gene TRBD2, 6 bases. CDR1 SGHNT and CDR2 YYREEE come from the germline V gene (reference sequence). V dropped 2 bases and J dropped 4 bases, with 13 bases sitting between them. This CDR3 is 15 amino acids long. The CDR3 nucleotides read TGTGCCAGCAGCTTAAGGCTAGCGTCTTACAATGAGCAGTTCTTC. This codes for CASSLRLASYNEQFF.

This rearrangement joins TRBV4-1 to TRBJ2-3; D possibly corresponds to TRBD2 (6 bases). CDR1 is MGHRA and CDR2 is YSYEKL in the germline V gene. Trimming stripped 1 base from V and 6 bases from J, with 20 bases between. This CDR3 contains 17 residues. CDR3 nucleotides: TGCGCCAGCAGCCAAGGGAGGGGTCCAAGGGGCAGCGATACGCAGTATTTT. Translated: CASSQGRGPRGSDTQYF.

The chain joins TRBV12-5 to TRBJ1-2; D ambiguous. CDR3 length: 11 residues. Germline loops: CDR1 LGHNT, CDR2 FRNRAP. V was shortened by 7 bases and J by 0 bases, with 3 bases between the two germline ends. CDR3 in DNA: TGTGCTAGTGCCTCTAACTATGGCTACACCTTC. It translates to CASASNYGYTF.

V usage is TRBV5-4 and J usage is TRBJ2-3, with 8 bases identical to TRBD2. V gave up 3 bases and J gave up 4 bases; unmatched junction bases: 4. CDR1 is SGHNT, CDR2 YYREEE, per germline (reference sequence). CDR3 length: 14 residues. The CDR3, as DNA: TGTGCCAGCAGCTCGAGCGGGGGTGCAGATACGCAGTATTTT. Translation: CASSSSGGADTQYF.

The rearrangement joins TRBV7-9 to TRBJ2-3, with 10 bases that match TRBD1. Germline V gives CDR1 SEHNR, CDR2 FQNEAQ (reference sequence). The junction had 10 bases not matched to a gene; V was cut back by 5 bases and J by 5 bases. This CDR3 comprises 16 residues. In DNA, the CDR3 is TGTGCCAGCAGCGCACCGACAGGGGGCGCGGAAGATACGCAGTATTTT. Its translation is CASSAPTGGAEDTQYF.

About this clone itself: This same CDR3 is encoded by further DNA sequences in the sample. The rearrangement joins TRBV7-7 to TRBJ2-2; 8 bases are a match to TRBD2. Trimming removed 2 bases from V and 5 bases from J; junction bases left unmatched: 7. From germline, CDR1 is SSHAT and CDR2 FNYEAQ (reference sequence). This CDR3 spans 16 amino acids. The CDR3 sequence is CASSLQGAGGTGELFF. CDR3 in DNA: TGTGCCAGCAGCTTACAAGGCGCGGGAGGTACCGGGGAGCTGTTTTTT. The whole variable domain, filled in from reference TRBV7-7 and TRBJ2-2, reads GAGVSQSPRYKVTKRGQDVTLRCDPISSHATLYWYQQALGQGPEFLTYFNYEAQPDKSGLPSDRFSAERPEGSISTLTIQRTEQRDSAMYRCASSLQGAGGTGELFFGEGSRLTVL.

This chain uses TRBV15 with TRBJ2-1, with TRBD1 as a possible D gene (5 bases). The CDR3 runs to 16 residues. Trimming took 0 bases from V and 2 from J, leaving 11 bases between them. Germline V gene sequence: CDR1 LNHNV, CDR2 YYDKDF (reference sequence). The CDR3 region has the DNA TGTGCCACCAGCAGAGATCTAGGGGTCGCCTACAATGAGCAGTTCTTC. This encodes CATSRDLGVAYNEQFF.

This chain uses TRBV29-1 with TRBJ1-6; D is possibly TRBD1 (6 bases). The V end was cut by 6 bases, the J end by 10 bases, with 19 bases between. Germline V lookup: CDR1 SQVTM, CDR2 ANQGSEA. The CDR3 covers 14 residues. Here the CDR3 DNA reads TGCAGCGTGCGGACTCAGGGGACGGAGTCACCCCTCCACTTT. It yields the protein CSVRTQGTESPLHF.

CDR3 loop: CATKAGNQPQHF. In DNA, the CDR3 is TGTGCCACAAAAGCGGGGAATCAGCCCCAGCATTTT. This chain links TRBV10-3 with TRBJ1-5, with unresolved D. Looked up from germline, CDR1 is ENHRY and CDR2 is SYGVKD. Trimming stripped 10 bases from V and 4 bases from J, with 11 bases between. This CDR3 has 12 amino acids.

The genes are TRBV2 and TRBJ1-4, with D maybe TRBD1 (6 bases). The V end lost 7 bases, the J end lost 8 bases, and 8 bases lay between the germline ends. Germline V lookup: CDR1 SNHLY, CDR2 FYNNEI. CDR3 length: 11 residues. The CDR3 region is CASNRAEKLFF. CDR3 coding DNA: TGTGCCAGCAACAGGGCAGAAAAACTGTTTTTT.

The V gene is TRBV7-2, the J gene TRBJ2-1; D is possibly TRBD1 (5 bases). Trimming left V 5 bases short and J 8 bases short, with 10 bases between. CDR1 and CDR2 from the germline V gene are SGHTA and FQGNSA. The CDR3 is made up of 12 amino acids. CDR3 sequence reads: CASSQQADEQFF. The CDR3 nucleotides read TGTGCCAGCAGCCAACAGGCAGATGAGCAGTTCTTC.

This chain links TRBV6-4 with TRBJ1-6; D not certain. The CDR3 consists of 14 residues. The germline V and J ends were trimmed by 7 bases and 7 bases, with 14 bases remaining between them. Per germline, CDR1 MRHNA and CDR2 SNTAGT. CDR3 protein: CASKEDTMNSPLHF. The CDR3 DNA sequence: TGTGCCAGCAAAGAAGACACAATGAATTCACCCCTCCACTTT.

The chain has TRBV5-4 and TRBJ2-2; no definite D call. The CDR3 is 16 amino acids. V lost 2 bases to trimming and J lost 1 base, with 12 bases between them. The germline V gene has CDR1 SGHNT and CDR2 YYREEE (reference sequence). The DNA of the CDR3 is TGTGCCAGCAGCTTCAGGTTTTACGGGAACACCGGGGAGCTGTTTTTT. Translated, it gives CASSFRFYGNTGELFF.

This chain links TRBV27 with TRBJ2-2; D ambiguous. Germline-derived CDR1 and CDR2 are MNHEY and SMNVEV (reference sequence). The V and J ends lost 7 bases and 0 bases respectively, with 12 bases between them. The CDR3 is 15 amino acids. In nucleotides, the CDR3 is TGTGCCAGCAAATCTAGATCTTCGAACACCGGGGAGCTGTTTTTT. It yields the protein CASKSRSSNTGELFF.